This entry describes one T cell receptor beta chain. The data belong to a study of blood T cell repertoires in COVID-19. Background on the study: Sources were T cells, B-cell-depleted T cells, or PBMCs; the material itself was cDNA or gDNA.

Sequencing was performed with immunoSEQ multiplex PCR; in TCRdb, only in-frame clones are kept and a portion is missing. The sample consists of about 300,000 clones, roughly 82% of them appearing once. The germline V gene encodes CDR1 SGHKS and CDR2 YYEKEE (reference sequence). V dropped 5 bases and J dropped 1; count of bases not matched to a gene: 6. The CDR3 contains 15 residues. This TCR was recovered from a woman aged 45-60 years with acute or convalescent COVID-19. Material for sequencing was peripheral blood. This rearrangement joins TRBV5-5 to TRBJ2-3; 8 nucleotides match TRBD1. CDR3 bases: TGTGCCAGCAGTTCTGACAGGGGCCGCACAGATACGCAGTATTTT. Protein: CASSSDRGRTDTQYF.